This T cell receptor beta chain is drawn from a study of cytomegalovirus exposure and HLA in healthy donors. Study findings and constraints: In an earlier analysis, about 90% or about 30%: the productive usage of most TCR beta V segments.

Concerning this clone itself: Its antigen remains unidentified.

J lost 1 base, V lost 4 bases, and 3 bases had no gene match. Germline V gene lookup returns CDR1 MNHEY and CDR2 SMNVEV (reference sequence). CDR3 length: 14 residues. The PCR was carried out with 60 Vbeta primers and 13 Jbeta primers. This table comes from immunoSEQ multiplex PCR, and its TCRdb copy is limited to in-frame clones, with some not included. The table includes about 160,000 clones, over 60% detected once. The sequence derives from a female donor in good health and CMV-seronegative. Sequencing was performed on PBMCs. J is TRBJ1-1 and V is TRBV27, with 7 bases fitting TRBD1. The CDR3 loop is CASSYWDRNTEAFF. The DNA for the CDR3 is TGTGCCAGCAGTTATTGGGACAGGAACACTGAAGCTTTCTTT.